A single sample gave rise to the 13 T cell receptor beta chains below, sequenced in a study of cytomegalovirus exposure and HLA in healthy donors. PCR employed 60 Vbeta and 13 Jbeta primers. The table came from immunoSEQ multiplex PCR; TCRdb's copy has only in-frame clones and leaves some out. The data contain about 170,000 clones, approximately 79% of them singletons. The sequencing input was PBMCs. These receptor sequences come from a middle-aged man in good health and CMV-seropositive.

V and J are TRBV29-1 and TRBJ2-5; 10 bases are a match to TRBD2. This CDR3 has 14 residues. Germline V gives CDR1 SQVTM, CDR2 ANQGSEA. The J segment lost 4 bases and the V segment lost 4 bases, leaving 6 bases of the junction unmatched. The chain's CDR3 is CSVGIAGGRETQYF. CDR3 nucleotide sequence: TGCAGCGTTGGGATAGCGGGGGGCCGAGAGACCCAGTACTTC.

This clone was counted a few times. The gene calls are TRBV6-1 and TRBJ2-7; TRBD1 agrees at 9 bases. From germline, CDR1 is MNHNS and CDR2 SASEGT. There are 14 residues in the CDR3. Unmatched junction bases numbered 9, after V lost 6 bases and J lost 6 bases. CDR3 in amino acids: CASRTGGERGEQYF. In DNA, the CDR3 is TGTGCCAGCAGAACAGGGGGCGAAAGAGGCGAGCAGTACTTC.

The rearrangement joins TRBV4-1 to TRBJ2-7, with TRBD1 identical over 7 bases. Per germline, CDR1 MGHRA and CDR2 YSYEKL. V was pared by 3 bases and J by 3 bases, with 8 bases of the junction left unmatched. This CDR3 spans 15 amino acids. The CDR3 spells CASSQVPGQDYEQYF. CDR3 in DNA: TGCGCCAGCAGCCAGGTCCCAGGACAGGACTACGAGCAGTACTTC.

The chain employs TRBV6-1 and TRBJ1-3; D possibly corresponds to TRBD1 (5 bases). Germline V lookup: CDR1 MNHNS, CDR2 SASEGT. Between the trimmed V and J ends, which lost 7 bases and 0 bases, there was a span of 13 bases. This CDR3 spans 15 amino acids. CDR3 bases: TGTGCCAGCACCGAGGGACTGCCCTCTGGAAACACCATATATTTT. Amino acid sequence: CASTEGLPSGNTIYF.

The CDR3 region has the DNA TGTGCCAGCAGCTTGTTGAGAGGGGGGGCCGGCGGGGAGCTGTTTTTT. Its translation is CASSLLRGGAGGELFF. The V and J genes are TRBV5-6 and TRBJ2-2, with D maybe TRBD2 (7 bases). The V gene's germline CDR1 is SGHDT and CDR2 YYEEEE. With 1 base removed from V and 7 bases from J, the gap between germline ends came to 17 bases. The CDR3 has 16 residues.

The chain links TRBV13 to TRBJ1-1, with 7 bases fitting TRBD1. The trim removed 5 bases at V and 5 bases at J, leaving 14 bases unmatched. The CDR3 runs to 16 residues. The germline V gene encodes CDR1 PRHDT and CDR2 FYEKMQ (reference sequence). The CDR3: CASSLNRGATGTEAFF. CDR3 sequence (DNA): TGTGCCAGCAGCCTAAACAGGGGTGCCACGGGAACTGAAGCTTTCTTT.

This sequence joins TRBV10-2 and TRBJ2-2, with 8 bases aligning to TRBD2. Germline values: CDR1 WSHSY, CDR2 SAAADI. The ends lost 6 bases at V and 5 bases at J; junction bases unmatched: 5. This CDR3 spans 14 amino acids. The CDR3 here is CASRLAGRTGELFF. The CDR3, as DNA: TGCGCCAGCAGGTTAGCGGGGAGAACCGGGGAGCTGTTTTTT.

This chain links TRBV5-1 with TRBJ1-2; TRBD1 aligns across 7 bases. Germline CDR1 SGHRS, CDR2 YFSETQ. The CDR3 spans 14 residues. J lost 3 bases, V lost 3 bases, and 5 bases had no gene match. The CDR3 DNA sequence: TGCGCCAGCAGCTCCTCCGGGACAGACTATGGCTACACCTTC. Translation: CASSSSGTDYGYTF. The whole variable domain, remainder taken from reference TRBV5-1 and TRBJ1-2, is KAGVTQTPRYLIKTRGQQVTLSCSPISGHRSVSWYQQTPGQGLQFLFEYFSETQRNKGNFPGRFSGRQFSNSRSEMNVSTLELGDSALYLCASSSSGTDYGYTFGSGTRLTVV.

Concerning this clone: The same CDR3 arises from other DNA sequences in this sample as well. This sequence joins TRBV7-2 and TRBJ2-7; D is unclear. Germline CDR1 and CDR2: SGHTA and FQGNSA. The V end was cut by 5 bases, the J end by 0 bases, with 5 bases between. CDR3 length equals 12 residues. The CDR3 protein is CASSRSSYEQYF. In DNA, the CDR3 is TGTGCCAGCAGCAGGAGCTCCTACGAGCAGTACTTC.

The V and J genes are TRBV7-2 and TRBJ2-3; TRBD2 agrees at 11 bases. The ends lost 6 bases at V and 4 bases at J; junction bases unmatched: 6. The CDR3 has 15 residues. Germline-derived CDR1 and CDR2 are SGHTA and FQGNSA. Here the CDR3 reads CASSYSGGASDTQYF. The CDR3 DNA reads TGTGCCAGCAGTTATAGCGGGGGGGCATCAGATACGCAGTATTTT.

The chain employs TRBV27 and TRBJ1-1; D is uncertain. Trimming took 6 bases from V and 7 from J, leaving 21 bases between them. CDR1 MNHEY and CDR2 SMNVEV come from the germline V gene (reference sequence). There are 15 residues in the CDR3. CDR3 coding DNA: TGTGCCAGCAGCAATTTGCCGAGAGGGAAAGGTGAAGCTTTCTTT. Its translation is CASSNLPRGKGEAFF.

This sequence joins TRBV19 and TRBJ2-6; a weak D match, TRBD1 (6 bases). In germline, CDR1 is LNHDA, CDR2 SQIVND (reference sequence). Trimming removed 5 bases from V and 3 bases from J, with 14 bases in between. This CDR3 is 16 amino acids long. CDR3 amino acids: CASSDPGERGANVLTF. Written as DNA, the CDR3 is TGTGCCAGTAGTGATCCAGGGGAACGTGGGGCCAACGTCCTGACTTTC.

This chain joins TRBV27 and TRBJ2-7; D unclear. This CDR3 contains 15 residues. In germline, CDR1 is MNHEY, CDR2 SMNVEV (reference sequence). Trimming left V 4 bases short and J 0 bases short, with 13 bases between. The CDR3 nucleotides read TGTGCCAGCAGTTCATCACAGCCTCCCTCCTACGAGCAGTACTTC. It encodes CASSSSQPPSYEQYF.